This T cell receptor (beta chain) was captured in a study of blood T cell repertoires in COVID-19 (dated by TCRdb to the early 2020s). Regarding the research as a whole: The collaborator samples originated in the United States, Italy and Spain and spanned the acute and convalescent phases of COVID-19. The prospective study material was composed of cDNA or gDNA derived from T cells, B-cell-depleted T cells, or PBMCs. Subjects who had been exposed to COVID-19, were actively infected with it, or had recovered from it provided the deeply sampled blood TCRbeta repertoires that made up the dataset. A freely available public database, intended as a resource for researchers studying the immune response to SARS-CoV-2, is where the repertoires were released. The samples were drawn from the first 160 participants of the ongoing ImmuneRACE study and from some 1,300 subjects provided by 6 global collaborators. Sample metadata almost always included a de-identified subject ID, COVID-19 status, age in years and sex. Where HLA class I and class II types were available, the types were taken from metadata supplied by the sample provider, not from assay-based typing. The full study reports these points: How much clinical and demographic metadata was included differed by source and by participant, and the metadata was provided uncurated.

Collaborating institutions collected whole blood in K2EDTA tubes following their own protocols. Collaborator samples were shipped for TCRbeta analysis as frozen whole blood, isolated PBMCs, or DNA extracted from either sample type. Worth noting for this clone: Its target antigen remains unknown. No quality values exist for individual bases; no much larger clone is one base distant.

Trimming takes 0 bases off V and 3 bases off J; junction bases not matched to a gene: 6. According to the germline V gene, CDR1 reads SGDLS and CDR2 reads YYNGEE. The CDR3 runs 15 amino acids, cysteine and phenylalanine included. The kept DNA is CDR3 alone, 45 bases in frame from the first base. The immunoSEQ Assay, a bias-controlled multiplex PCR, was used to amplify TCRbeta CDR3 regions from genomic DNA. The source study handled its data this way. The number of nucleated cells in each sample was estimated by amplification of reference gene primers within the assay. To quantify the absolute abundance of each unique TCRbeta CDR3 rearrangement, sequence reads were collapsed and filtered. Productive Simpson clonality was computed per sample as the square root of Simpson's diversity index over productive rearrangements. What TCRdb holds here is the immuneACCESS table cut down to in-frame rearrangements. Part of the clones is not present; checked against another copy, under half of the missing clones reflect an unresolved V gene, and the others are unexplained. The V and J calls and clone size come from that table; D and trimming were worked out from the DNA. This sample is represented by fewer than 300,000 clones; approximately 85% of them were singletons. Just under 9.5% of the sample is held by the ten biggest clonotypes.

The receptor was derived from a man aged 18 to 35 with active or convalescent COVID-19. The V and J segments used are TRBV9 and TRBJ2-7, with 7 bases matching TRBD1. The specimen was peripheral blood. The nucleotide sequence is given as TGTGCCAGCAGCGTAGGAGGGACAGCTAGCTACGAGCAGTACTTC. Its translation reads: CASSVGGTASYEQYF.